Listed here is a single T cell receptor beta chain. The sample is drawn from a study of shared T cell receptors in the human thymus. Only in-frame clones appear in the TCRdb table, and some are missing; sequencing was by immunoSEQ multiplex PCR. The sample lists 640,000 or so clones; 87% were seen once. Unmatched junction bases numbered 2, after V lost 6 bases and J lost 4 bases. The CDR3 extends over 13 amino acids. Germline V gene lookup returns CDR1 MDHEN and CDR2 SYDVKM. The same sample was also used in a study of human thymus T cells. From that study: Resections were taken during corrective heart surgery, and the thymus tissue came from these.

The sequence derives from a boy under three years old with a congenital heart defect. Sequenced sample: thymocytes. The chain employs TRBV28 and TRBJ1-1, with 10 bases lining up with TRBD1. The CDR3 DNA reads TGTGCCAGCAGCTGGGACAGGGGCACTGAAGCTTTCTTT. This codes for CASSWDRGTEAFF.